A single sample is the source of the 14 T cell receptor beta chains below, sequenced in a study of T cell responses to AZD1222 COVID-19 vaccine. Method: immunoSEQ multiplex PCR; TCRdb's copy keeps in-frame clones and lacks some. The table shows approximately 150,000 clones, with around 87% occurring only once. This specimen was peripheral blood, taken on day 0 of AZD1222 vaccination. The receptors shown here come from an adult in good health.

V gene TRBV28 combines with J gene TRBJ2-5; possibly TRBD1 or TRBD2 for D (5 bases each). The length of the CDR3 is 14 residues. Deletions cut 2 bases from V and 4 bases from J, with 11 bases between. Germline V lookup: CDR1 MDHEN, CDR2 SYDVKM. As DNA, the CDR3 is TGTGCCAGCAGTTTAGGGGACCCGCGAGAGACCCAGTACTTC. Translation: CASSLGDPRETQYF.

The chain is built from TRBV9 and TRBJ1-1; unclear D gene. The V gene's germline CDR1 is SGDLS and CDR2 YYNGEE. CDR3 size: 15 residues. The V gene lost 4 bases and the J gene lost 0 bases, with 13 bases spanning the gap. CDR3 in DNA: TGTGCCAGCAGCCCCTTTTCGGGTGTGAACACTGAAGCTTTCTTT. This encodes CASSPFSGVNTEAFF.

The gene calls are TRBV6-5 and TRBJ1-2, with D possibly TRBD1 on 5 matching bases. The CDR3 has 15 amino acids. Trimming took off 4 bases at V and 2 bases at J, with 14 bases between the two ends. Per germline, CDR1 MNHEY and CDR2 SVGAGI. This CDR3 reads CASSFLTTDNYGYTF. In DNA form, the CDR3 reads TGTGCCAGCAGTTTCCTAACGACAGACAACTATGGCTACACCTTC.

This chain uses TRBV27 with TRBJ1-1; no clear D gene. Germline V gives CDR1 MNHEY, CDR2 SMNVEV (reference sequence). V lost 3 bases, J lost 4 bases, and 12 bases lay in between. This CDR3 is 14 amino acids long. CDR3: CASSFRYGSTEAFF. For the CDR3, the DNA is TGTGCCAGCAGTTTTAGGTACGGGAGCACTGAAGCTTTCTTT.

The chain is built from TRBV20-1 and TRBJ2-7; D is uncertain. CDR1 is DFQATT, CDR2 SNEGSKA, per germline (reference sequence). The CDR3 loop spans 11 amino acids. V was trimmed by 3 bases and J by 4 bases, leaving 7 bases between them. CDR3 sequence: CSASGVYEQYF. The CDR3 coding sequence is TGCAGTGCTAGTGGCGTATACGAGCAGTACTTC.

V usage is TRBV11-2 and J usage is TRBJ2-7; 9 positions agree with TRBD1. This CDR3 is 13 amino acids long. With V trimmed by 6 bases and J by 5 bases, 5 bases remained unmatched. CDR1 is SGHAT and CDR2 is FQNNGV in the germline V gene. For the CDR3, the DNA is TGTGCCAGCAGTAAGGACAGGGGTCACGAGCAGTACTTC. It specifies CASSKDRGHEQYF.

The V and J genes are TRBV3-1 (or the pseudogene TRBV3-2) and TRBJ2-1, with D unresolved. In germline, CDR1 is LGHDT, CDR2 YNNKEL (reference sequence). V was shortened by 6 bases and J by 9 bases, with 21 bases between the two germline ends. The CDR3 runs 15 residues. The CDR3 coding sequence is TGTGCCAGCAGTCCCTCACCCACTCGCTCTCCTGAGCAGTTCTTC. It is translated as CASSPSPTRSPEQFF.

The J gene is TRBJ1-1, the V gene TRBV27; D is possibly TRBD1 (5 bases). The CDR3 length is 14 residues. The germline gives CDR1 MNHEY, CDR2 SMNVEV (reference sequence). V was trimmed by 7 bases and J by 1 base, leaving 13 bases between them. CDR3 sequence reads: CASTRTRKNTEAFF. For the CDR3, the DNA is TGTGCCAGCACCAGGACACGCAAGAACACTGAAGCTTTCTTT.

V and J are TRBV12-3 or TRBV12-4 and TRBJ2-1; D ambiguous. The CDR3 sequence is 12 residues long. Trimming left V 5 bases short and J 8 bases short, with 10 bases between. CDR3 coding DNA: TGTGCCAGCAGTCGTTCGCCGTATGAGCAGTTCTTC. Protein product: CASSRSPYEQFF.

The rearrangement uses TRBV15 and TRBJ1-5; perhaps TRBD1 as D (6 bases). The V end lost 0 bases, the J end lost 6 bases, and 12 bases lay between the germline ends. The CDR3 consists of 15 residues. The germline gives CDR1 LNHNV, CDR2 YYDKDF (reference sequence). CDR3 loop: CATSRERGLLQPQHF. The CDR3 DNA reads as TGTGCCACCAGCAGAGAGAGGGGGTTGCTTCAGCCCCAGCATTTT. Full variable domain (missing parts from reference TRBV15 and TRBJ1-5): DAMVIQNPRYQVTQFGKPVTLSCSQTLNHNVMYWYQQKSSQAPKLLFHYYDKDFNNEADTPDNFQSRRPNTSFCFLDIRSPGLGDTAMYLCATSRERGLLQPQHFGDGTRLSIL.

CDR3 sequence: CASSLQLGGSSYEQYF. The CDR3 region has the DNA TGTGCCAGCAGTTTACAATTGGGGGGCAGTTCCTACGAGCAGTACTTC. V usage is TRBV28 and J usage is TRBJ2-7, with D perhaps being TRBD1 or TRBD2 (6 bases each). V was trimmed by 2 bases and J by 1 base, leaving 15 bases between them. This CDR3 is built from 16 residues. CDR1 is MDHEN, CDR2 SYDVKM, per germline.

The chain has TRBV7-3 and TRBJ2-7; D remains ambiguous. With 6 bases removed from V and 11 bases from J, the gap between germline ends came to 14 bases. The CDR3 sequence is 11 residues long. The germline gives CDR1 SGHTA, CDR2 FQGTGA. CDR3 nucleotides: TGTGCCAGCAGACGCCCTGTTTCCAAGTACTTC. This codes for CASRRPVSKYF.

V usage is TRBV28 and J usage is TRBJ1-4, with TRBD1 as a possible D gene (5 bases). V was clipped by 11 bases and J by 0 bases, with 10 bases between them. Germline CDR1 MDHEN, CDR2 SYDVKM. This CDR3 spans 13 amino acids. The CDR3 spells CAGPTATNEKLFF. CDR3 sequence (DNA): TGTGCCGGCCCGACAGCAACTAATGAAAAACTGTTTTTT.

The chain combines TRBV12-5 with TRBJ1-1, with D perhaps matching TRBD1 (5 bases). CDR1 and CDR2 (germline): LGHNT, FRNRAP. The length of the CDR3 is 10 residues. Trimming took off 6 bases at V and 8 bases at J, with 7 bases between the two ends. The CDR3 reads CASGRTEAFF. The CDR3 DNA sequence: TGTGCTAGTGGCAGGACAGAAGCTTTCTTT.